A selection of T cell receptor beta chains follows, all from one sample in a study of shared clonotypes between healthy human individuals. Some clones are missing from TCRdb's copy, which holds only in-frame ones; the method was immunoSEQ multiplex PCR. The table includes 700,000 to 950,000 clones, 96% detected once. The sequencing sample was made of naive CD8+ T cells sorted from blood. These receptors all stem from a man aged 25 to 45 in good health. Both conserved end residues are part of each CDR3. Each record gives: V gene, J gene, D gene, clone size, CDR3 length, CDR3 DNA, CDR3 protein. A D gene is named only where the DNA matches it firmly. The size of a clone is reported for some rows only, either as once, few or many, or as a class for expanded clones.

TRBV19	TRBJ1-2	-	-	15	TGTGCCAGTAGTAAAGGGGCGCGGCGTGGCTATGGCTACACCTTC	CASSKGARRGYGYTF
TRBV19	TRBJ1-5	-	-	14	TGTGCCAGTGGGCCGGGTTCTTGGAGCCAGCCCCAGCATTTT	CASGPGSWSQPQHF
TRBV19	TRBJ2-1	-	-	15	TGTGCCAGTAGTATTGGTCCCATCTCCTACAATGAGCAGTTCTTC	CASSIGPISYNEQFF
TRBV5-6	TRBJ2-1	-	-	14	TGTGCCAGCAGCTTGGGTAGGGGGTGGGGTGAGCAGTTCTTC	CASSLGRGWGEQFF
TRBV7-9	TRBJ1-4	-	-	16	TGTGCCAGCAGCTTACTATCGGCAGACCCTAATGAAAAACTGTTTTTT	CASSLLSADPNEKLFF
TRBV27	TRBJ2-3	TRBD1	-	16	TGTGCCAGCAGCCATCACCGGGACAGGGCCACAGATACGCAGTATTTT	CASSHHRDRATDTQYF
TRBV7-6	TRBJ2-2	TRBD2	-	17	TGTGCCAGCAGCTCTGGACTAGCGGGAGTGGGCACCGGGGAGCTGTTTTTT	CASSSGLAGVGTGELFF
TRBV7-6	TRBJ2-3	TRBD1	-	17	TGTGCCAGCAGCTTATTGGTTGAGGGACAGGCCCGAGATACGCAGTATTTT	CASSLLVEGQARDTQYF
TRBV28	TRBJ2-5	-	-	17	TGTGCCAGCAGTTTCCATGAGATCAGGGACGGGTTTATTACCCAGTACTTC	CASSFHEIRDGFITQYF
TRBV14	TRBJ2-1	-	-	13	TGTGCCAGCAGCCAAGTGGGTAGTACTGAGCAGTTCTTC	CASSQVGSTEQFF
TRBV7-6	TRBJ2-3	-	-	16	TGTGCCAGCAGCTTAGGTACCGGGACTAGCACAGATACGCAGTATTTT	CASSLGTGTSTDTQYF
TRBV7-2	TRBJ2-7	-	-	14	TGTGCCAGCAGTTTCCGGGACGGAGCCTACGAGCAGTACTTC	CASSFRDGAYEQYF
TRBV19	TRBJ2-2	-	-	14	TGTGCCAGTAGTTTGCCGAATTGGGCCGGGGAGCTGTTTTTT	CASSLPNWAGELFF
TRBV29-1	TRBJ2-7	-	-	16	TGCAGCGTTGAAGGGCAGGGCATGGGCCTCTCCTACGAGCAGTACTTC	CSVEGQGMGLSYEQYF
TRBV7-2	TRBJ2-1	TRBD2	-	18	TGTGCCAGCAGCTTAGCTCCAGGGGGACTAGCCTCCTACAATGAGCAGTTCTTC	CASSLAPGGLASYNEQFF
TRBV11-3	TRBJ1-3	TRBD1	-	15	TGTGCCAGCCGCGGGACAGGGGGCCGGAAGAACACCATATATTTT	CASRGTGGRKNTIYF
TRBV5-6	TRBJ2-3	-	-	18	TGTGCCAGCAGTTTGATCCGTAAGTTCGACACGAGCACAGATACGCAGTATTTT	CASSLIRKFDTSTDTQYF
TRBV27	TRBJ2-7	TRBD2	-	18	TGTGCCAGCAGAACCGGGACTAGCGGGAGTCCAGGCCCCTACGAGCAGTACTTC	CASRTGTSGSPGPYEQYF
TRBV7-9	TRBJ2-3	-	-	18	TGTGCCAGCAGGTTCCGCACCGGTGGGGCAGGGGCTGGAGATACGCAGTATTTT	CASRFRTGGAGAGDTQYF
TRBV7-9	TRBJ2-2	-	-	14	TGTGCCAGCAGCTACGAGGGGAACACCGGGGAGCTGTTTTTT	CASSYEGNTGELFF
TRBV7-8	TRBJ2-2	TRBD1	-	20	TGTGCCAGCAGGGAAAGACCCCGGGACAGGTTCAGCGATAACACCGGGGAGCTGTTTTTT	CASRERPRDRFSDNTGELFF
TRBV14	TRBJ1-4	-	few	14	TGTGCCAGCAGCCCGACGGTGACTAATGAAAAACTGTTTTTT	CASSPTVTNEKLFF
TRBV6-1	TRBJ1-3	TRBD1	-	14	TGTGCCAGTCCGTCAGGGGGGACTGGAAACACCATATATTTT	CASPSGGTGNTIYF
TRBV7-6	TRBJ2-6	-	-	15	TGTGCCAGCAGCCAAACAGGGTCTGGGGCCAACGTCCTGACTTTC	CASSQTGSGANVLTF
TRBV11-2	TRBJ2-3	-	-	18	TGTGCCAGCAGCCCGGATCCCGGGCTTCCGGGACGCACAGATACGCAGTATTTT	CASSPDPGLPGRTDTQYF
TRBV7-9	TRBJ2-1	TRBD2	-	15	TGTGCCAGCAGCCCGGGACTAGCGAACGGAGATGAGCAGTTCTTC	CASSPGLANGDEQFF
TRBV11-3	TRBJ2-7	-	-	15	TGTGCCAGCAGCTCCTCCCCGGGACCGGGATACGAGCAGTACTTC	CASSSSPGPGYEQYF
TRBV7-9	TRBJ2-7	TRBD1	-	16	TGTGCCAGCAGCCCCCGGGAGGGACAGGGGGCGCGGGAGCAGTACTTC	CASSPREGQGAREQYF
TRBV5-1	TRBJ1-3	TRBD1	-	16	TGCGCCAGCAGCTTGGCCGGTACAGGGGGCGAAAACACCATATATTTT	CASSLAGTGGENTIYF
TRBV7-8	TRBJ1-5	TRBD1	-	15	TGTGCCAGCAGCTTAGAACAGGGGATTAATCAGCCCCAGCATTTT	CASSLEQGINQPQHF
TRBV19	TRBJ2-1	TRBD1	-	13	TGTGCCAGTAGTCGACAGGGGTACAATGAGCAGTTCTTC	CASSRQGYNEQFF